This T cell receptor (beta chain) was documented in a study of blood T cell repertoires in COVID-19. Profiled with immunoSEQ multiplex PCR; TCRdb holds only in-frame clones, not every one. The repertoire holds tens of thousands of clones, with 75% to 85% as singletons. The clonotype was recovered from a woman in her fifties or sixties with acute or convalescent COVID-19. Sequencing was done on a sample of peripheral blood.

CDR3 sequence reads: CASSDGSGTRLDTQYF. The CDR3 DNA is TGTGCCAGCAGTGACGGTAGCGGAACAAGACTAGATACGCAGTATTTT. This chain links TRBV6-1 with TRBJ2-3; maybe TRBD2 (6 bases). Germline assignment: CDR1 MNHNS and CDR2 SASEGT. The CDR3 length is 16 residues. V was pared by 3 bases and J by 5 bases, with 18 bases between.